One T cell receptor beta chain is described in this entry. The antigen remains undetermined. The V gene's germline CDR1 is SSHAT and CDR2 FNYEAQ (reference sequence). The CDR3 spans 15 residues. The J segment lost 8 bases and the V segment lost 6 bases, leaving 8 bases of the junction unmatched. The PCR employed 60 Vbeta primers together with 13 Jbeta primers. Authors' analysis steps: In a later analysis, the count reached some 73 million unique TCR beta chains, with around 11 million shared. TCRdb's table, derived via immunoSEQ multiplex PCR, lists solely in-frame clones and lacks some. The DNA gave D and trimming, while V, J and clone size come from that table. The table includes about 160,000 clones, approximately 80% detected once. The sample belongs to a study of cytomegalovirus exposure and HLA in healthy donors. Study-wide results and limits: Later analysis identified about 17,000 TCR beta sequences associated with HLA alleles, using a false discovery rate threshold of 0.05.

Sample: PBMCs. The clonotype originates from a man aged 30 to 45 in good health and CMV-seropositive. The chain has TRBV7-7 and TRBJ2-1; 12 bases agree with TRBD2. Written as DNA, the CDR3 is TGTGCCAGCAGTCCTAGCGGGGGGGACTTCGATGAGCAGTTCTTC. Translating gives CASSPSGGDFDEQFF.